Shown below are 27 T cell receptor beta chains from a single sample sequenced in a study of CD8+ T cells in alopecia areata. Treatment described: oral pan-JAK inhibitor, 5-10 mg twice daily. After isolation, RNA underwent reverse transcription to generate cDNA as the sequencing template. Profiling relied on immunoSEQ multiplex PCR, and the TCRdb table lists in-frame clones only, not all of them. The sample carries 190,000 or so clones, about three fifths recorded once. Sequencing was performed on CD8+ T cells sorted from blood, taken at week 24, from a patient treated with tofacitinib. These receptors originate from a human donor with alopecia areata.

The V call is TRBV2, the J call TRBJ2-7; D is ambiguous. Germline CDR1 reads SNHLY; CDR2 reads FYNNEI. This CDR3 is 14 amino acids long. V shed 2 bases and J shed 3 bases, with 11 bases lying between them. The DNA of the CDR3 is TGTGCCAGCAGTGAAACACAGTCTTTCTACGAGCAGTACTTC. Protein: CASSETQSFYEQYF.

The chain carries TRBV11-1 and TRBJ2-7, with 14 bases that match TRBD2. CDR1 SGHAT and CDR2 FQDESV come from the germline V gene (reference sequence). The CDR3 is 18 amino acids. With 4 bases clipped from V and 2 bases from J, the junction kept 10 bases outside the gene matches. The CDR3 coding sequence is TGTGCCAGCAGCTGGGGACTAGCGGGGGAAATTGCAACCTACGAGCAGTACTTC. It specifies CASSWGLAGEIATYEQYF.

The chain's CDR3 is CASSLVYEQFF. CDR3 coding DNA: TGTGCCAGCAGCTTAGTTTACGAGCAGTTCTTC. The chain carries TRBV11-2 and TRBJ2-1, with no clear D. CDR3 size: 11 residues. Germline CDR1 SGHAT, CDR2 FQNNGV. The V and J ends lost 1 base and 10 bases respectively, with 5 bases between them. The full variable domain, in which reference TRBV11-2 and TRBJ2-1 provide the parts outside the CDR3, is EAGVAQSPRYKIIEKRQSVAFWCNPISGHATLYWYQQILGQGPKLLIQFQNNGVVDDSQLPKDRFSAERLKGVDSTLKIQPAKLEDSAVYLCASSLVYEQFFGPGTRLTVL.

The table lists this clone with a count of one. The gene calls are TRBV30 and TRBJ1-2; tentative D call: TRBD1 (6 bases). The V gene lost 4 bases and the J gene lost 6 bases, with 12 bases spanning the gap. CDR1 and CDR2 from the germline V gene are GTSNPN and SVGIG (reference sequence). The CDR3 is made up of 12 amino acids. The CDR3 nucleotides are TGTGCCTGGAACGTAGGGGGGGATGGCTACACCTTC. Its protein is CAWNVGGDGYTF.

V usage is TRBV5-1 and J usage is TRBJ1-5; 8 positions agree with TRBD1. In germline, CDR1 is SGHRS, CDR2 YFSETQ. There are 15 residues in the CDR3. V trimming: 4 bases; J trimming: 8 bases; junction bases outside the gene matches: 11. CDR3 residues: CASSHPSQGQEPQHF. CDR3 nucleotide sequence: TGCGCCAGCAGCCACCCCTCTCAGGGACAGGAGCCCCAGCATTTT.

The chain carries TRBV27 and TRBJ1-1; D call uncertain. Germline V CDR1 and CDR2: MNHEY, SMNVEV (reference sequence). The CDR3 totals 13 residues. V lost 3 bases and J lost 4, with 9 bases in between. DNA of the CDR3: TGTGCCAGCAGTTTGGCCCCGACCACTGAAGCTTTCTTT. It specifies CASSLAPTTEAFF.

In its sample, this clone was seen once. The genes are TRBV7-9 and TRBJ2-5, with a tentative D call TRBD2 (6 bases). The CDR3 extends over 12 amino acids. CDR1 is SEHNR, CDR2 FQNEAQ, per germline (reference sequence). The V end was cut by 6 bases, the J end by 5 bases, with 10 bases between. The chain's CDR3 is CASRTSVETQYF. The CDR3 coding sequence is TGTGCCAGCAGGACTAGTGTGGAGACCCAGTACTTC. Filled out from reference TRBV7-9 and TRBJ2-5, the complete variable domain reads DTGVSQNPRHKITKRGQNVTFRCDPISEHNRLYWYRQTLGQGPEFLTYFQNEAQLEKSRLLSDRFSAERPKGSFSTLEIQRTEQGDSAMYLCASRTSVETQYFGPGTRLLVL.

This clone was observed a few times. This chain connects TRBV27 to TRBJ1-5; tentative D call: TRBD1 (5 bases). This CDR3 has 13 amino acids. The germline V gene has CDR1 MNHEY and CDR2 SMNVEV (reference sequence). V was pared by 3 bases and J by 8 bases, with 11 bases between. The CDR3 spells CASSLGPVKPQHF. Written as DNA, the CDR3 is TGTGCCAGCAGTTTGGGACCGGTGAAGCCCCAGCATTTT.

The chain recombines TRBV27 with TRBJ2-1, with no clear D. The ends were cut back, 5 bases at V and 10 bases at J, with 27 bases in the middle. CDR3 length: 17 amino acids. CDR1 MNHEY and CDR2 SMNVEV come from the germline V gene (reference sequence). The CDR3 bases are TGTGCCAGCAGTCCCGCAATCCGGACCCCTCATGAAAGGGAGCAGTTCTTC. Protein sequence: CASSPAIRTPHEREQFF.

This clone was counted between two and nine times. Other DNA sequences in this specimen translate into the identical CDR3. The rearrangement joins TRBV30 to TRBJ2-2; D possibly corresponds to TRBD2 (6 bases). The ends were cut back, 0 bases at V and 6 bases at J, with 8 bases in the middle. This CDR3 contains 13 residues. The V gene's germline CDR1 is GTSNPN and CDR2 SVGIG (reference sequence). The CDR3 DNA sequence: TGTGCCTGGAGTGTAGGAGGGGCCGGGGAGCTGTTTTTT. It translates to CAWSVGGAGELFF.

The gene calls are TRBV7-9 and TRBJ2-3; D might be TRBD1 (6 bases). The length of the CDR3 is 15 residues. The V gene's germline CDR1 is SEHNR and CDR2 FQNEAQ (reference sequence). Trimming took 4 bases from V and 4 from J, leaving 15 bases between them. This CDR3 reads CASSSWTAESDTQYF. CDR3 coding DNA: TGTGCCAGCAGCTCCTGGACAGCGGAATCAGATACGCAGTATTTT.

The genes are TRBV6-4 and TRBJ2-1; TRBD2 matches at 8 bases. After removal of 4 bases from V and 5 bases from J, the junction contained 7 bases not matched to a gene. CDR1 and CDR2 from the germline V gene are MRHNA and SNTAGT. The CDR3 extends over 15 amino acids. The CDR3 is CASSAAGEANNEQFF. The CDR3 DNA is TGTGCCAGCAGTGCAGCGGGGGAGGCGAACAATGAGCAGTTCTTC.

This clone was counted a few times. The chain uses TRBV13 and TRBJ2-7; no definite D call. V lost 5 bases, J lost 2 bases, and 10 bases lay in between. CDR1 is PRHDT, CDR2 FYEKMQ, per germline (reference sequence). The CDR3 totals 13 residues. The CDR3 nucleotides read TGTGCCAGCAGCCCGCCAAATACCTACGAGCAGTACTTC. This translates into CASSPPNTYEQYF.

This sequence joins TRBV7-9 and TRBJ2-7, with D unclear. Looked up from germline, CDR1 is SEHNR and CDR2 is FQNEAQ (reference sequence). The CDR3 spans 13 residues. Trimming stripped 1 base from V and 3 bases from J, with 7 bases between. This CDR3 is CASSLGDRYEQYF. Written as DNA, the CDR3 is TGTGCCAGCAGCTTAGGGGATCGCTACGAGCAGTACTTC.

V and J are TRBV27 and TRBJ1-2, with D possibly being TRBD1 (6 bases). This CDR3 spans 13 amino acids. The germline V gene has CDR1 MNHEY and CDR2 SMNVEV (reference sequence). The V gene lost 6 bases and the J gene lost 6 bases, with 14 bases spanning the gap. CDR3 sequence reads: CASRSSQGNGYTF. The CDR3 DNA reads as TGTGCCAGCAGATCCTCACAGGGAAATGGCTACACCTTC.

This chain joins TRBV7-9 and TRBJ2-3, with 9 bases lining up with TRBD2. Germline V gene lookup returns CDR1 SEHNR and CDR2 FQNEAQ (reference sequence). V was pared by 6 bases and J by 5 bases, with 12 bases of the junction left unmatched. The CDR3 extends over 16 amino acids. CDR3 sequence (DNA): TGTGCCAGCAGAGGTACTCTAGCGGGGTTTGTAGATACGCAGTATTTT. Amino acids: CASRGTLAGFVDTQYF.

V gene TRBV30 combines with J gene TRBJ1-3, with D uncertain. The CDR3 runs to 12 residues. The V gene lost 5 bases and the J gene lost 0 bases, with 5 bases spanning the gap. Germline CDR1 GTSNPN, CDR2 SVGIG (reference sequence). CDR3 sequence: CAWGDSGNTIYF. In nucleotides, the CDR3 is TGTGCCTGGGGGGACTCTGGAAACACCATATATTTT. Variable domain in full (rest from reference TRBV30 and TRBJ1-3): SQTIHQWPATLVQPVGSPLSLECTVEGTSNPNLYWYRQAAGRGLQLLFYSVGIGQISSEVPQNLSASRPQDRQFILSSKKLLLSDSGFYLCAWGDSGNTIYFGEGSWLTVV.

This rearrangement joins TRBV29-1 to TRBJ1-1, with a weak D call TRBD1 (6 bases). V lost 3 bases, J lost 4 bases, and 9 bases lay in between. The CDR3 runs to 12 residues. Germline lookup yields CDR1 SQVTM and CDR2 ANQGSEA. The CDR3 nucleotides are TGCAGCGTTGACAGGGGTTCCACTGAAGCTTTCTTT. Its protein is CSVDRGSTEAFF.

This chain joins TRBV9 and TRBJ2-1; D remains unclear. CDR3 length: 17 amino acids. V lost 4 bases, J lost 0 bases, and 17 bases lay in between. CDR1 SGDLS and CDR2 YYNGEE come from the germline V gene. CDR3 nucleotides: TGTGCCAGCAGCCCCAGTTCGCTCCTGACCTCCTACAATGAGCAGTTCTTC. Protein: CASSPSSLLTSYNEQFF.

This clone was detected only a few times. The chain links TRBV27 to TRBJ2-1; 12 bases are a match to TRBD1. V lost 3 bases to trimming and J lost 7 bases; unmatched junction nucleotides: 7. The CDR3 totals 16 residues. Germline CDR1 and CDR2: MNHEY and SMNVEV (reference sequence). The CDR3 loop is CASSFPGQGAENEQFF. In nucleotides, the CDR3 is TGTGCCAGCAGTTTCCCGGGACAGGGGGCCGAGAATGAGCAGTTCTTC.

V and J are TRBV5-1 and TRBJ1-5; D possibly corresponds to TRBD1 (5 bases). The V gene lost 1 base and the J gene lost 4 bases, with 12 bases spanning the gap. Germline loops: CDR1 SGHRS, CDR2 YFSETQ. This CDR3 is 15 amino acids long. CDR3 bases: TGCGCCAGCAGCTTGAGCTGGGGACTAAATCAGCCCCAGCATTTT. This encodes CASSLSWGLNQPQHF.

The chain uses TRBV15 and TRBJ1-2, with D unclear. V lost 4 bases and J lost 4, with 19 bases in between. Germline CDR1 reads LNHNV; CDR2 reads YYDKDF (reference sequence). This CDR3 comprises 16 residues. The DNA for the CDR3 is TGTGCCACCAGCACGGACGGAAATACACATCCCTATGGCTACACCTTC. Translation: CATSTDGNTHPYGYTF. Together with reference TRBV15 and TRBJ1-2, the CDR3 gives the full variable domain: DAMVIQNPRYQVTQFGKPVTLSCSQTLNHNVMYWYQQKSSQAPKLLFHYYDKDFNNEADTPDNFQSRRPNTSFCFLDIRSPGLGDTAMYLCATSTDGNTHPYGYTFGSGTRLTVV.

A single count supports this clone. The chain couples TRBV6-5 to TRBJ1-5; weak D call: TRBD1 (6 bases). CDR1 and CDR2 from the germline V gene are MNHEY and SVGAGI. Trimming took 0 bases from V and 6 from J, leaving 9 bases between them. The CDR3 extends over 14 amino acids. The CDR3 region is CASSYSTGSQPQHF. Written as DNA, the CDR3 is TGTGCCAGCAGTTACTCTACAGGGTCTCAGCCCCAGCATTTT.

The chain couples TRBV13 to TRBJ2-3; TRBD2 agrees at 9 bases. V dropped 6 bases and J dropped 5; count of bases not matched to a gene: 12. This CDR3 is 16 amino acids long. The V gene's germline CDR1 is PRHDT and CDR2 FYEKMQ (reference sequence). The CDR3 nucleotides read TGTGCCAGCAGGGTAGCGGGGGCGCCTCATGGAGATACGCAGTATTTT. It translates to CASRVAGAPHGDTQYF.

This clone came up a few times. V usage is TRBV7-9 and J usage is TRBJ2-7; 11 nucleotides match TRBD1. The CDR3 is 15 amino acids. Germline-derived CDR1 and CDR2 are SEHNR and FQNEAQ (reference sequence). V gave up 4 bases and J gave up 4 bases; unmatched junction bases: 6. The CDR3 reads CASSYRDRGIYEQYF. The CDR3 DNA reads TGTGCCAGCAGCTATCGGGACAGGGGGATATACGAGCAGTACTTC.

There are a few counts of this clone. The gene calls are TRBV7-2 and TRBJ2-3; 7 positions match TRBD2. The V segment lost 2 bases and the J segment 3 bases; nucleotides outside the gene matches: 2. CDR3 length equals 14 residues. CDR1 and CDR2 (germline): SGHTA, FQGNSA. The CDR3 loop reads CASSLSGGTDTQYF. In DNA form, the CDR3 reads TGTGCCAGCAGCTTATCGGGGGGAACAGATACGCAGTATTTT.

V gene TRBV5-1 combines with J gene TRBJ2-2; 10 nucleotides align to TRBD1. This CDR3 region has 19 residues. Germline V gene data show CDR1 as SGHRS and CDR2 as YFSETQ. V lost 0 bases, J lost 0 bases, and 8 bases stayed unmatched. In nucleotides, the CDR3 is TGCGCCAGCAGCTTGGAAGGGGCGGGACAGGGGACGAACACCGGGGAGCTGTTTTTT. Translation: CASSLEGAGQGTNTGELFF.